A selection of T cell receptor beta chains follows, all from one sample in a study of CXCR3-negative and CXCR3-positive naive CD8 T cells. TCRdb reanalyzed the 5' RACE reads, giving one entry per CDR3 protein sequence and no DNA. In all, the sample yields approximately 59,000 distinct CDR3 sequences. Sequencing input: naive CXCR3+ CD8+ T cells from blood. These receptors originate from a human donor in good health. Some clones in this sample may be carry-over from other donors' samples. The CDR3 runs from the conserved cysteine through the conserved F or W.

J	V	CDR3
TRBJ2-1	TRBV6-2/TRBV6-3	CASCWWDRGLNEQFF
TRBJ2-7	TRBV30	CAWDEGQGNEQYF
TRBJ2-1	TRBV7-9	CASSPPSGGGPYNEQFF
TRBJ2-7	TRBV21-1	CARTATVSYEQYF
TRBJ2-1	TRBV6-5	CASSYSHQGGYNEQFF
TRBJ2-7	TRBV11-3	CASSLVGDEQYF
TRBJ2-2	TRBV21-1	CASSKARAGFDETPGSCFF
TRBJ2-1	TRBV12-3/TRBV12-4	CASSLAVVDNEQFF
TRBJ2-1	TRBV7-9	CASSLVTLNEQFF
TRBJ1-3	TRBV28	CASSFLMGNTIYF
TRBJ2-2	TRBV7-6	CASSLGSSGGTGELFF
TRBJ2-1	TRBV6-4	CASSDPRFNNEQFF
TRBJ2-3	TRBV7-6	CASSTSGGASDTQYF
TRBJ2-2	TRBV28	CASSLEVGGYDTGELFF
TRBJ2-5	TRBV29-1	CSVEGGGLQTQYF
TRBJ2-7	TRBV5-1	CASSPTYQGGPNYYEQYF
TRBJ2-1	TRBV15	CATSKEAGPYNEQFF
TRBJ2-5	TRBV19	CASSITSGTLMGETQYF
TRBJ2-7	TRBV20-1	CSARDLETVVSYEQYF
TRBJ2-1	TRBV5-5	CASSFGGSNEQFF
TRBJ2-3	TRBV7-9	CASSPRDSLGDTLYF
TRBJ2-5	TRBV6-6	CASSFSGAGETQYF
TRBJ2-7	TRBV6-4	CATLDRGPKNEQYF
TRBJ2-1	TRBV29-1	CSVGGEFYNEQFF
TRBJ2-1	TRBV12-3/TRBV12-4	CASSSSGGSGNEQFF
TRBJ2-7	TRBV28	CASSLSAGFYEQYF
TRBJ1-1	TRBV7-2	CASSFSQGEYEAFF
TRBJ2-7	TRBV3-1	CASSQGASAVYEQYF
TRBJ1-2	TRBV14	CASSHSEPHYGYTF